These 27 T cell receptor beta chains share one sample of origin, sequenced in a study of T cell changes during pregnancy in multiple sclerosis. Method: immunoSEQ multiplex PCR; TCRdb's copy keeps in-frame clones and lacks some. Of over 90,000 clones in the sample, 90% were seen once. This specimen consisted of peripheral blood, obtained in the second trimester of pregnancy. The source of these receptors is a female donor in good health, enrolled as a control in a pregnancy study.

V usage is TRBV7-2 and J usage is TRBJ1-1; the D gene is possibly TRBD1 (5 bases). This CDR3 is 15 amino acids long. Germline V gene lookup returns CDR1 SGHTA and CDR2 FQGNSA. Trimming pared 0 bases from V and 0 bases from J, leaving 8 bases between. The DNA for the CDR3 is TGTGCCAGCAGCTTAGCTAGGGGTTTGAACACTGAAGCTTTCTTT. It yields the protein CASSLARGLNTEAFF. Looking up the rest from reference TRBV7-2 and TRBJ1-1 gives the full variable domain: GAGVSQSPSNKVTEKGKDVELRCDPISGHTALYWYRQSLGQGLEFLIYFQGNSAPDKSGLPSDRFSAERTGGSVSTLTIQRTQQEDSAVYLCASSLARGLNTEAFFGQGTRLTVV.

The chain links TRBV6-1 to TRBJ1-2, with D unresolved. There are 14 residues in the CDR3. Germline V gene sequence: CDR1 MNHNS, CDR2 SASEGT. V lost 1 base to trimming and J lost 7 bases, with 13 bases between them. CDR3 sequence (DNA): TGTGCCAGCAGTGAAGGTCTCTCCCGGGGTGGCTACACCTTC. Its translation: CASSEGLSRGGYTF.

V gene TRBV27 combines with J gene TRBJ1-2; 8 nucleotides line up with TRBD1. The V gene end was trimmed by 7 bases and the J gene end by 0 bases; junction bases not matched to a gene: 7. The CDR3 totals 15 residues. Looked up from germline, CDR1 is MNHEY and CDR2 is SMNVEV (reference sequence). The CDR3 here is CASKTQGGANYGYTF. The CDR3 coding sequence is TGTGCCAGCAAGACACAGGGGGGAGCTAACTATGGCTACACCTTC.

The CDR3 spells CATSRGPLSSGIQETQYF. CDR3 coding DNA: TGTGCCACCAGCAGAGGACCTTTGAGTAGCGGGATTCAAGAGACCCAGTACTTC. The rearrangement uses TRBV15 and TRBJ2-5; 8 bases line up with TRBD2. From germline, CDR1 is LNHNV and CDR2 YYDKDF (reference sequence). The CDR3 is 18 amino acids. Trimming at V came to 1 base and at J to 2 bases, leaving 12 bases not matched to a gene.

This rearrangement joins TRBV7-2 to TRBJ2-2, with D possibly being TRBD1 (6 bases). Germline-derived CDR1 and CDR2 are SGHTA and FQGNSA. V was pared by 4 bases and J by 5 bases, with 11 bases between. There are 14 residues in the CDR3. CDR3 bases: TGTGCCAGCAGCTGGGGGCTACGTACCGGGGAGCTGTTTTTT. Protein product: CASSWGLRTGELFF.

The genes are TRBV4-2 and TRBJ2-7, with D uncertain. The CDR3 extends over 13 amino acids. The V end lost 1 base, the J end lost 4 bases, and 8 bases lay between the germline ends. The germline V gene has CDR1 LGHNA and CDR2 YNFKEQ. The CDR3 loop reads CASSQVGAYEQYF. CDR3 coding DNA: TGTGCCAGCAGCCAAGTCGGAGCGTACGAGCAGTACTTC.

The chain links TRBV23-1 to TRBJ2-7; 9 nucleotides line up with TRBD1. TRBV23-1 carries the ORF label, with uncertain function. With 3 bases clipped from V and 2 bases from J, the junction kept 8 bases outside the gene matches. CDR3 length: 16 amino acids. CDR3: CASSHITGTGPYEQYF. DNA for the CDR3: TGCGCCAGCAGTCACATAACCGGGACAGGGCCCTACGAGCAGTACTTC.

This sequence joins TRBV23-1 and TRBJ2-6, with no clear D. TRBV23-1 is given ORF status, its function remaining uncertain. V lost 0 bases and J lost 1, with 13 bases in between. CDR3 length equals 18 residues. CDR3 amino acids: CASSQSSFPNSGANVLTF. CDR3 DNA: TGCGCCAGCAGTCAATCAAGCTTTCCTAATTCTGGGGCCAACGTCCTGACTTTC.

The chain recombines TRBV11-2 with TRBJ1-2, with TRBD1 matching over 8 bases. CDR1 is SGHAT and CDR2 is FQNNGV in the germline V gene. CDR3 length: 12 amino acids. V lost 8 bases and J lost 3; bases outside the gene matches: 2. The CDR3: CASGQGDYGYTF. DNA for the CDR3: TGTGCCAGCGGACAGGGAGACTATGGCTACACCTTC.

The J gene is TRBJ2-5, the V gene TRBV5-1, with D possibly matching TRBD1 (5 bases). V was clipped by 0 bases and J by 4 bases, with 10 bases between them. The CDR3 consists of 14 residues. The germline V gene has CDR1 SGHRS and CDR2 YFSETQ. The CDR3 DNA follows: TGCGCCAGCAGCTTGGTGCCAGGGTCAGAGACCCAGTACTTC. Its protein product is CASSLVPGSETQYF.

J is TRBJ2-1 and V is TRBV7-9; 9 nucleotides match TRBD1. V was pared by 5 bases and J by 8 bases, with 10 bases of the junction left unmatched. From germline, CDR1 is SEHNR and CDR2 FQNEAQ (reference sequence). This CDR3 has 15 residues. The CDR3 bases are TGTGCCAGCAGCCTAGTCACAGGGGGCGGGGATGAGCAGTTCTTC. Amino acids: CASSLVTGGGDEQFF.

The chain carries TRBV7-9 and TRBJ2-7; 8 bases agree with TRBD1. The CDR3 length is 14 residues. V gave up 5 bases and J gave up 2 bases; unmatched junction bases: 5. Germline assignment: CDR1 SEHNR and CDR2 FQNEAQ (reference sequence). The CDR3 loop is CASSEQGVTYEQYF. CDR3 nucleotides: TGTGCCAGCAGCGAACAGGGGGTAACCTACGAGCAGTACTTC.

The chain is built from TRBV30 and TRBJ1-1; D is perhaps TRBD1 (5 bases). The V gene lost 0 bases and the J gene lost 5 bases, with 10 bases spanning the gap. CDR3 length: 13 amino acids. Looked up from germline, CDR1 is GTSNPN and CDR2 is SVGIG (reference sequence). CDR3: CAWSVEGRTEAFF. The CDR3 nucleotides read TGTGCCTGGAGTGTGGAGGGGAGGACTGAAGCTTTCTTT.

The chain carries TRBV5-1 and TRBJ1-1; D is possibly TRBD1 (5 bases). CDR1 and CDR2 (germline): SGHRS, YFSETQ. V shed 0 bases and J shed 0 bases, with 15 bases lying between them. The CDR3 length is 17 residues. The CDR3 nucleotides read TGCGCCAGCAGCTTGGGCCACCGGGGGGAGATGAACACTGAAGCTTTCTTT. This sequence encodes CASSLGHRGEMNTEAFF.

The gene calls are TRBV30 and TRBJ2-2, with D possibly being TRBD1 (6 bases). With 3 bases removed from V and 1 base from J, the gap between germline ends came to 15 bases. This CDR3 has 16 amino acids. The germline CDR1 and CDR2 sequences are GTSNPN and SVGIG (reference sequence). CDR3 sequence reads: CAWRSWKQGNTGELFF. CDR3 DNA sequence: TGTGCCTGGAGATCTTGGAAACAGGGGAACACCGGGGAGCTGTTTTTT.

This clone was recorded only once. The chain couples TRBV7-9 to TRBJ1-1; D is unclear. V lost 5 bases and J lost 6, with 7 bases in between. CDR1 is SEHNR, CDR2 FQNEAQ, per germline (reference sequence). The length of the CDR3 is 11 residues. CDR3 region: CASSLSAEAFF. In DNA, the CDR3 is TGTGCCAGCAGCCTCTCCGCTGAAGCTTTCTTT.

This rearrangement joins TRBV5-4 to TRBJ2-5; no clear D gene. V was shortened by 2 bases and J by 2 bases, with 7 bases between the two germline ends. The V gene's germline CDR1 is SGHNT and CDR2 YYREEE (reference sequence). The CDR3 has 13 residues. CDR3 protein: CASSLGGQETQYF. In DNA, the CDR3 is TGTGCCAGCAGCTTAGGCGGTCAAGAGACCCAGTACTTC. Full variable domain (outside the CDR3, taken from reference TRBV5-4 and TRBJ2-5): ETGVTQSPTHLIKTRGQQVTLRCSSQSGHNTVSWYQQALGQGPQFIFQYYREEENGRGNFPPRFSGLQFPNYSSELNVNALELDDSALYLCASSLGGQETQYFGPGTRLLVL.

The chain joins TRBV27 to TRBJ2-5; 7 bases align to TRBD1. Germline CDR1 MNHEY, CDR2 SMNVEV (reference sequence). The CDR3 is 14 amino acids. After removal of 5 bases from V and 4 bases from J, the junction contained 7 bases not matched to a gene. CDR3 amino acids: CASSQNRGRETQYF. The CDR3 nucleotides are TGTGCCAGCAGTCAAAACAGGGGACGAGAGACCCAGTACTTC.

The CDR3 loop reads CASRVAGLLVAGELFF. The DNA of the CDR3 is TGTGCCAGCAGGGTAGCGGGTCTTCTTGTAGCCGGGGAGCTGTTTTTT. This chain uses TRBV6-6 with TRBJ2-2; TRBD2 aligns across 7 bases. The germline CDR1 and CDR2 sequences are MNHNY and SVGAGI (reference sequence). The V and J ends lost 6 bases and 6 bases, in that order; junction bases with no gene match: 13. This CDR3 region has 16 residues.

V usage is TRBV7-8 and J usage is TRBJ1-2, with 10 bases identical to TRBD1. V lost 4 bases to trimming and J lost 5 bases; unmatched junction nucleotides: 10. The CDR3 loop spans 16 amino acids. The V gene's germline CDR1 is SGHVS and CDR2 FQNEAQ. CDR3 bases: TGTGCCAGCAGCTCTGTCGGGACAGGGGCAGCTTATGGCTACACCTTC. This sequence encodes CASSSVGTGAAYGYTF.

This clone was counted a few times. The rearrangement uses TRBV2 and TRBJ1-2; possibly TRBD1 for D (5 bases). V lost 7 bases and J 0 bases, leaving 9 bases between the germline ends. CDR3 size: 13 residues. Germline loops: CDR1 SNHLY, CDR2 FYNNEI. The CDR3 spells CASKPDTNYGYTF. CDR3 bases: TGTGCCAGCAAGCCGGACACTAACTATGGCTACACCTTC.

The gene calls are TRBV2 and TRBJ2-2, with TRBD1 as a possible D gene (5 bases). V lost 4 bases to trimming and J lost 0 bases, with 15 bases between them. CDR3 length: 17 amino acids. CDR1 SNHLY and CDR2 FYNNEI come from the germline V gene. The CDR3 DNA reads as TGTGCCAGCAGTGGGCCCCTTAGACAGACGAACACCGGGGAGCTGTTTTTT. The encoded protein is CASSGPLRQTNTGELFF.

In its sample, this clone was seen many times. The CDR3 reads CASRTGNYGYTF. Written as DNA, the CDR3 is TGTGCCAGCAGGACGGGTAACTATGGCTACACCTTC. The chain recombines TRBV28 with TRBJ1-2, with unresolved D. The CDR3 totals 12 residues. V was pared by 6 bases and J by 1 base, with 6 bases between. The germline V gene has CDR1 MDHEN and CDR2 SYDVKM.

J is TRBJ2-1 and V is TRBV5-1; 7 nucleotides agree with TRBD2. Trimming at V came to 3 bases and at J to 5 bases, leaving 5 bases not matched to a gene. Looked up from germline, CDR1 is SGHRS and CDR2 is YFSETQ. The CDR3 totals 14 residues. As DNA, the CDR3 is TGCGCCAGCAGCTGGGAGGGATTGAACAATGAGCAGTTCTTC. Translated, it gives CASSWEGLNNEQFF.

CDR3 loop: CASSRVRDRGNEQYF. DNA for the CDR3: TGCGCCAGCAGCCGAGTCCGGGACAGGGGGAACGAGCAGTACTTC. The V call is TRBV4-1, the J call TRBJ2-7; 11 positions match TRBD1. V lost 4 bases, J lost 5 bases, and 7 bases stayed unmatched. The germline CDR1 and CDR2 sequences are MGHRA and YSYEKL. The CDR3 has 15 amino acids.

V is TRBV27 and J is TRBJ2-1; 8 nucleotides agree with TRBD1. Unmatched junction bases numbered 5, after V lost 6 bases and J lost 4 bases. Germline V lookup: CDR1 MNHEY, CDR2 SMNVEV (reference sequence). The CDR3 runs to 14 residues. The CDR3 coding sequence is TGTGCCAGCAGGCAGGACAGGGCATACAATGAGCAGTTCTTC. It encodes CASRQDRAYNEQFF.

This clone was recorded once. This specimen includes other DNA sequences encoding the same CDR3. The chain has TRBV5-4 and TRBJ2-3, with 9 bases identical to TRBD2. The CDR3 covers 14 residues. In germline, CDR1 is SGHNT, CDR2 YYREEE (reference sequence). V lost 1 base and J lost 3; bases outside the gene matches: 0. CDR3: CASSLTSGTDTQYF. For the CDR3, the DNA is TGTGCCAGCAGCTTGACTAGCGGGACAGATACGCAGTATTTT.